This entry concerns a single TCR beta chain. As yet, its antigen is unknown. V dropped 1 base and J dropped 6; count of bases not matched to a gene: 0. Germline V gene lookup returns CDR1 MGHRA and CDR2 YSYEKL. This CDR3 spans 14 amino acids. The data belong to a study of cytomegalovirus exposure and HLA in healthy donors. The primer mix had 60 Vbeta and 13 Jbeta primers. TCRdb's copy holds only in-frame clones and misses some; the assay was immunoSEQ multiplex PCR. Recorded for this sample: 120,000 to 150,000 clones. Study-wide results and caveats: According to the study, roughly 160 TCR beta chains were cytomegalovirus-associated.

This chain uses TRBV4-1 with TRBJ2-4, with 10 bases lining up with TRBD2. The sample was PBMCs. This sequence was found in a woman aged 45-65 years in good health and CMV-seronegative. The chain's CDR3 is CASSQGTSGNIQYF. DNA of the CDR3: TGCGCCAGCAGCCAAGGGACTAGCGGAAACATTCAGTACTTC.